This TCR beta chain was recorded in a study of shared clonotypes between healthy human individuals. In this sample, this clone turned up once. What it binds is not known. Study findings and constraints: Across subsets, estimated richness was generally greater for naive than for memory populations. Non-shared clonotypes had lower generation probabilities than clonotypes shared by all four sorted-subset donors.

CDR1 and CDR2 (germline): SGHTA, FQGNSA. Between the trimmed V and J ends, which lost 4 bases and 5 bases, there was a span of 14 bases. There are 14 residues in the CDR3. Method: immunoSEQ multiplex PCR; TCRdb's copy keeps in-frame clones and lacks some. In the table there are some 1,400,000 clones, approximately 96% of which are singletons. The specimen was naive CD4+ T cells sorted from blood. The subset here: CD45RA+ positively selected. The sequence was collected from a man younger than 45 in good health. This chain joins TRBV7-2 and TRBJ2-5; unclear D gene. The DNA of the CDR3 is TGTGCCAGCAGCTCTCCGACTGTGGTTGAGACCCAGTACTTC. It encodes CASSSPTVVETQYF.